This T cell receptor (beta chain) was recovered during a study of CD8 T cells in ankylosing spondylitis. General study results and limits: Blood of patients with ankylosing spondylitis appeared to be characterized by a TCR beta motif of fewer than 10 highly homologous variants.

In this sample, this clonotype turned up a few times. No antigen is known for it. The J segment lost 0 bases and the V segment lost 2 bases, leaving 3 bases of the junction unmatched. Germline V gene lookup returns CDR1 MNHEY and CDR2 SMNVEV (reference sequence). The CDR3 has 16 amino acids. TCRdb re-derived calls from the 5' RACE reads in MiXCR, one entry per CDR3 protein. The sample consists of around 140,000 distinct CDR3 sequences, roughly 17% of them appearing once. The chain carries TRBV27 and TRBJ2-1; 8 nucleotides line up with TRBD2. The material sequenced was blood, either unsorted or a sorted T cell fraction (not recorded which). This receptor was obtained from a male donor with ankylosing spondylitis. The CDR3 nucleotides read TGTGCCAGCAGTTTAAGAGGGACTAGCTCCTACAATGAGCAGTTCTTC. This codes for CASSLRGTSSYNEQFF.